This note documents a single TCR beta chain sequence. Methods used by the authors: The assay estimated nucleated cells by amplifying reference gene primers. The protocol was immunoSEQ multiplex PCR, while the TCRdb copy is restricted to in-frame clones and leaves out a portion. That table gives V, J and clone size, and the DNA gave D and trimming. The sample lists 120,000 to 150,000 clones; over 80% were seen once. This CDR3 contains 19 residues. The germline V gene has CDR1 MNHEY and CDR2 SVGEGT. With 0 bases clipped from V and 6 bases from J, the junction kept 11 bases outside the gene matches. These data are taken from a study of blood T cell repertoires in COVID-19. Study in general: From the United States, Italy and Spain came samples of acute and convalescent COVID-19. The analysed material was cDNA or gDNA that came from T cells, B-cell-depleted T cells, or PBMCs.

The receptor's source is a middle-aged woman with active or convalescent COVID-19. The chain uses TRBV6-2 or TRBV6-3 and TRBJ2-1; TRBD2 matches at 13 bases. Specimen: peripheral blood. CDR3 sequence reads: CASSYSMTAGLAGFNEQFF. The CDR3 DNA reads TGTGCCAGCAGTTACTCGATGACGGCGGGACTAGCGGGGTTCAATGAGCAGTTCTTC.